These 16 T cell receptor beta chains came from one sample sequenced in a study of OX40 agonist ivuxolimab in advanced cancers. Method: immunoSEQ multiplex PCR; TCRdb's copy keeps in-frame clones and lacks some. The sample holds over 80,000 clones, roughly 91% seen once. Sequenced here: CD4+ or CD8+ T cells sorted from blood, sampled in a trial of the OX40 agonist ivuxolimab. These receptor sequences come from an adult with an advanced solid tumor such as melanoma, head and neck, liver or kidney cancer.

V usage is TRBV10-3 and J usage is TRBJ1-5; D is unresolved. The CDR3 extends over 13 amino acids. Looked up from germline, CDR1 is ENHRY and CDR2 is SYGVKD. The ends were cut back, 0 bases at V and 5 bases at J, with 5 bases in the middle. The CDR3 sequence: CAISESMDQPQHF. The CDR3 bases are TGTGCCATCAGTGAGTCGATGGATCAGCCCCAGCATTTT.

The CDR3 reads CASSLGAGANVLTF. The CDR3 nucleotides are TGCGCCAGCAGCTTGGGGGCGGGGGCCAACGTCCTGACTTTC. The chain combines TRBV5-1 with TRBJ2-6, with D hard to call. The CDR3 runs to 14 residues. Trimming removed 0 bases at V and 4 bases at J, with 5 bases between. Germline lookup yields CDR1 SGHRS and CDR2 YFSETQ. The whole variable domain, filled in from reference TRBV5-1 and TRBJ2-6, reads KAGVTQTPRYLIKTRGQQVTLSCSPISGHRSVSWYQQTPGQGLQFLFEYFSETQRNKGNFPGRFSGRQFSNSRSEMNVSTLELGDSALYLCASSLGAGANVLTFGAGSRLTVL.

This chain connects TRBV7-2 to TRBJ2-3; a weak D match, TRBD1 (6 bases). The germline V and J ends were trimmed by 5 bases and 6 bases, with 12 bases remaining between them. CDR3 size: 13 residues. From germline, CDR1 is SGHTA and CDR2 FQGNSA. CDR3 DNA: TGTGCCAGCAGCCTCTGGACAGAGGATACGCAGTATTTT. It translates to CASSLWTEDTQYF.

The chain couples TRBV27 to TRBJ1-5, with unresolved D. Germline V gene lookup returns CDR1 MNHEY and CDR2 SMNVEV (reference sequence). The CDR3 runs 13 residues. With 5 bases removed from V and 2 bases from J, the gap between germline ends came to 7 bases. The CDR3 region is CASSQNGNQPQHF. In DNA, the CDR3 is TGTGCCAGCAGTCAGAACGGCAATCAGCCCCAGCATTTT.

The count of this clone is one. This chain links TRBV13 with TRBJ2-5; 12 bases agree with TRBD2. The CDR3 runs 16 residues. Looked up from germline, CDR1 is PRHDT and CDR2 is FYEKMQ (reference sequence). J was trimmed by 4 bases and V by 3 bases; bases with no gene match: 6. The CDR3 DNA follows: TGTGCCAGCAGCTTCAGGACTAGCGGGATTGCAGAGACCCAGTACTTC. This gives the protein CASSFRTSGIAETQYF.

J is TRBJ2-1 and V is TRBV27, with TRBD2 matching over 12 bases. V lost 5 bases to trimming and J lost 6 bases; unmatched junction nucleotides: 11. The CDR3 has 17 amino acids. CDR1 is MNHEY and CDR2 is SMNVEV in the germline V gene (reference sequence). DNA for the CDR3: TGTGCCAGCAGTCTACAACCACTAGCGGGAGGATCCAATGAGCAGTTCTTC. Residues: CASSLQPLAGGSNEQFF.

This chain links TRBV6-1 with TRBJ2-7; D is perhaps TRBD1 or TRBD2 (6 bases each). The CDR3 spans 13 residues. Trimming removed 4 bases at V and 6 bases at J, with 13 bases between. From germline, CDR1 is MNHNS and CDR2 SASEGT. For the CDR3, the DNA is TGTGCCAGCAGTGTAAGAAAGGGGGGCGAGCAGTACTTC. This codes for CASSVRKGGEQYF.

The CDR3 sequence is CASSPQNRVGLNTEAFF. CDR3 nucleotide sequence: TGTGCCAGCTCACCACAAAATAGGGTTGGTCTGAACACTGAAGCTTTCTTT. The chain combines TRBV18 with TRBJ1-1; D not certain. The CDR3 runs to 17 residues. The germline gives CDR1 KGHSH, CDR2 LQKENI. V lost 1 base and J lost 0, with 15 bases in between.

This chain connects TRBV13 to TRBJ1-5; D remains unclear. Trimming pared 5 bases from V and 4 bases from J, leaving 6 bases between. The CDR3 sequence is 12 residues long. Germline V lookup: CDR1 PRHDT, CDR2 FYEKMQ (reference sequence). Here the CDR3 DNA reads TGTGCCAGCAGCATCTATAATCAGCCCCAGCATTTT. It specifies CASSIYNQPQHF.

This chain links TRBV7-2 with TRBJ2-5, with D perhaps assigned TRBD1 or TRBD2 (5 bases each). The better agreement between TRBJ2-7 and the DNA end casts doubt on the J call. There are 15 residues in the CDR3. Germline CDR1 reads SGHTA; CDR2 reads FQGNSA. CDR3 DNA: TGTGCCAGCAGCCACCGGGGACGGCTCGGGGACGAGCAGTACTTC. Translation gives CASSHRGRLGDEQYF.

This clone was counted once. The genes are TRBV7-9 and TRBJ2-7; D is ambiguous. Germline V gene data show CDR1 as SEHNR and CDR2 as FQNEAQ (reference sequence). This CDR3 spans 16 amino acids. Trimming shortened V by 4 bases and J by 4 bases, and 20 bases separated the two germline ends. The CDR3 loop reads CASSSEYTGSYYEQYF. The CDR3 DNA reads TGTGCCAGCAGCTCAGAGTACACTGGAAGCTATTACGAGCAGTACTTC.

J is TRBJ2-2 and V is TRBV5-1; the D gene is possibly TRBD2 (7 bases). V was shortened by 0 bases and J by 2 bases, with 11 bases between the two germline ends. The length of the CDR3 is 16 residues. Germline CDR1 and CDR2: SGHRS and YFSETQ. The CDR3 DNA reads TGCGCCAGCAGCTTGGCCGGGGGGCTAAACACCGGGGAGCTGTTTTTT. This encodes CASSLAGGLNTGELFF.

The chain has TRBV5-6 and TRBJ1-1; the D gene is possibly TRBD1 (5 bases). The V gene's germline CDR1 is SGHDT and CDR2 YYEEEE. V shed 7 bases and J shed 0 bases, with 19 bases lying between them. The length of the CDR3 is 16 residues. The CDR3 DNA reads TGTGCCAGCCATCAGGGTGGCAGGCGAATGAACACTGAAGCTTTCTTT. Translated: CASHQGGRRMNTEAFF.

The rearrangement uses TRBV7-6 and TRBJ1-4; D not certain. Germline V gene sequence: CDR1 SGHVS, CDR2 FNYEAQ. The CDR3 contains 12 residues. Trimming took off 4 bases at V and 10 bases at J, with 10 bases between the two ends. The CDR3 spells CASSSPGRKLFF. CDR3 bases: TGTGCCAGCAGCTCTCCGGGGAGAAAACTGTTTTTT. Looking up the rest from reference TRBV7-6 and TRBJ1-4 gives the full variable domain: GAGVSQSPRYKVTKRGQDVALRCDPISGHVSLYWYRQALGQGPEFLTYFNYEAQQDKSGLPNDRFSAERPEGSISTLTIQRTEQRDSAMYRCASSSPGRKLFFGSGTQLSVL.

The CDR3 protein is CASSEGGGGQPQHF. CDR3 sequence (DNA): TGTGCCAGCAGTGAGGGTGGGGGGGGTCAGCCCCAGCATTTT. The chain recombines TRBV6-1 with TRBJ1-5; D might be TRBD1 (5 bases). Trimming pared 3 bases from V and 6 bases from J, leaving 12 bases between. Germline loops: CDR1 MNHNS, CDR2 SASEGT. This CDR3 has 14 residues.

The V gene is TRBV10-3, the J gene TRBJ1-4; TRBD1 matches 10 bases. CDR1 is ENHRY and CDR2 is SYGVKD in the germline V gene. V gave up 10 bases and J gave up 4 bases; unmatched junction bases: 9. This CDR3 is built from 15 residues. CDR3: CATRTGGTVNEKLFF. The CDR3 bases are TGTGCCACCAGGACAGGGGGAACAGTTAATGAAAAACTGTTTTTT.